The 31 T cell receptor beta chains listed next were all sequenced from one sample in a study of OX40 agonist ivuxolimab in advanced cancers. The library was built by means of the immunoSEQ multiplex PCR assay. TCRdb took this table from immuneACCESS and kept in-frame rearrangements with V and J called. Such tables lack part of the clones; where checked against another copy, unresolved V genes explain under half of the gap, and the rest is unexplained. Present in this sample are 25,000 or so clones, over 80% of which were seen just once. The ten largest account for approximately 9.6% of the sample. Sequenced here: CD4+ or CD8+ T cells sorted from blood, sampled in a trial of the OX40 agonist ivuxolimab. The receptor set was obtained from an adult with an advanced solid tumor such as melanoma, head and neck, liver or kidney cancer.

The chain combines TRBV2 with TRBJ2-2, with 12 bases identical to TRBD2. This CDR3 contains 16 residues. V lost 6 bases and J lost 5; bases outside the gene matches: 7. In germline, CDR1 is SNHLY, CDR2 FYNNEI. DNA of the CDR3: TGTGCCAGCAGACTTGGACTAGCGGGAACGACCGGGGAGCTGTTTTTT. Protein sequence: CASRLGLAGTTGELFF. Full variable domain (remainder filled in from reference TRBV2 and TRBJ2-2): EPEVTQTPSHQVTQMGQEVILRCVPISNHLYFYWYRQILGQKVEFLVSFYNNEISEKSEIFDDQFSVERPDGSNFTLKIRSTKLEDSAMYFCASRLGLAGTTGELFFGEGSRLTVL.

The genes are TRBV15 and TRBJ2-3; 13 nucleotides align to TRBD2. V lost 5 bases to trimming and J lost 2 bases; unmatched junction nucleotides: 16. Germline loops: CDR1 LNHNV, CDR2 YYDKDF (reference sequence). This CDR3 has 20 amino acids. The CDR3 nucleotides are TGTGCCACCAGCGCAACCGAATTAACTAGCGGGGGGGTCCCCACAGATACGCAGTATTTT. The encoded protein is CATSATELTSGGVPTDTQYF.

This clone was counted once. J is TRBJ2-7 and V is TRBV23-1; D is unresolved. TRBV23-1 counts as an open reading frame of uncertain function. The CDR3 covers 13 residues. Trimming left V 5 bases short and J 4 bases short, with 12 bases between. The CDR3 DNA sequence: TGCGCCAGCAGTACCTCCGTCCGGTACGAGCAGTACTTC. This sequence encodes CASSTSVRYEQYF.

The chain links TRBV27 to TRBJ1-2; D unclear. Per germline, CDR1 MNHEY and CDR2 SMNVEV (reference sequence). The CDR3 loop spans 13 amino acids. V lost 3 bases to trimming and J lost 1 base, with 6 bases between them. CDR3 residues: CASSLHSNYGYTF. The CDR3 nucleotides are TGTGCCAGCAGTTTGCACAGTAACTATGGCTACACCTTC.

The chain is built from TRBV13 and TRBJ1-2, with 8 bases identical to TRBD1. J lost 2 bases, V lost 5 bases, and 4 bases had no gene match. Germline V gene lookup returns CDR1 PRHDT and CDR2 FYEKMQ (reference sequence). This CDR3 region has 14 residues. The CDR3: CASSPRTGNYGYTF. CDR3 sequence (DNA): TGTGCCAGCAGCCCTCGGACAGGGAACTATGGCTACACCTTC.

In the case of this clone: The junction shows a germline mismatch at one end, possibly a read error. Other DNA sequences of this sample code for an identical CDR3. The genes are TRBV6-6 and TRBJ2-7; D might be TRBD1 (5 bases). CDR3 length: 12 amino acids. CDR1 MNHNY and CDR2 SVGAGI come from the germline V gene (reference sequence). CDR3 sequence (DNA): TGCGCCAGCAGTTCCCGAAGGGGCGAGCAGTACTTC. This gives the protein CASSSRRGEQYF.

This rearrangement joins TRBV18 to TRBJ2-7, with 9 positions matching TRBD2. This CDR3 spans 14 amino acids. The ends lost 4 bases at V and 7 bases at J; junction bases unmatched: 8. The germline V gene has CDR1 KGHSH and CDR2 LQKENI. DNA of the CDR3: TGTGCCAGCTCACAGACTAGCGGTAAGGGAGAGCAGTACTTC. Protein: CASSQTSGKGEQYF. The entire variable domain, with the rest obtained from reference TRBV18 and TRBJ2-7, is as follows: NAGVMQNPRHLVRRRGQEARLRCSPMKGHSHVYWYRQLPEEGLKFMVYLQKENIIDESGMPKERFSAEFPKEGPSILRIQQVVRGDSAAYFCASSQTSGKGEQYFGPGTRLTVT.

The CDR3 sequence: CAISEFKSEAFF. The CDR3 coding sequence is TGTGCCATCAGTGAGTTTAAGTCCGAAGCTTTCTTT. V usage is TRBV10-3 and J usage is TRBJ1-1; D gene uncertain. There are 12 residues in the CDR3. V lost 1 base and J lost 8, with 8 bases in between. Germline CDR1 ENHRY, CDR2 SYGVKD.

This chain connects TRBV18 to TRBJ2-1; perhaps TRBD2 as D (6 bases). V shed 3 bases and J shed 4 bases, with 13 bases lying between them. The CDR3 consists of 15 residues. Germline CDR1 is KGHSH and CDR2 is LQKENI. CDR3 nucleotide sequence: TGTGCCAGCTCACCGACTAGTTCCCGTTACAATGAGCAGTTCTTC. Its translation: CASSPTSSRYNEQFF.

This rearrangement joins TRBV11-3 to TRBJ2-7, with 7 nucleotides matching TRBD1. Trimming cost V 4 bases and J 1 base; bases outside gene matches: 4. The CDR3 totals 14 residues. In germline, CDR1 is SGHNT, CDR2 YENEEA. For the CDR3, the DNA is TGTGCCAGCAGCTACGGACAGGATTCCTACGAGCAGTACTTC. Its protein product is CASSYGQDSYEQYF.

The CDR3 sequence: CASSPRTPSYEQYF. DNA for the CDR3: TGTGCCAGCAGTCCTCGGACACCCTCCTACGAGCAGTACTTC. The chain links TRBV6-5 to TRBJ2-7; D perhaps matches TRBD1 (5 bases). V gave up 5 bases and J gave up 0 bases, with 11 bases separating them. The CDR3 length is 14 residues. From germline, CDR1 is MNHEY and CDR2 SVGAGI.

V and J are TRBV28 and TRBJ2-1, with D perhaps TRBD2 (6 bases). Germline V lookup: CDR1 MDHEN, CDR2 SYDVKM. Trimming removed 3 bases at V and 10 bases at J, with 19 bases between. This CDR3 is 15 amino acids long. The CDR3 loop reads CASSFPGTSLGEQFF. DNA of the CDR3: TGTGCCAGCAGTTTCCCCGGGACTTCCCTAGGGGAGCAGTTCTTC.

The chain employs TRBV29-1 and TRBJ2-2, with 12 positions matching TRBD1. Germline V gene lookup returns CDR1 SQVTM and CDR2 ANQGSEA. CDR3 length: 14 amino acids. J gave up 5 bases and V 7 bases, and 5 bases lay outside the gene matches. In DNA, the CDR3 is TGCAGCGCCGGGACAGGGGGCGGAACCGGGGAGCTGTTTTTT. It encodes CSAGTGGGTGELFF.

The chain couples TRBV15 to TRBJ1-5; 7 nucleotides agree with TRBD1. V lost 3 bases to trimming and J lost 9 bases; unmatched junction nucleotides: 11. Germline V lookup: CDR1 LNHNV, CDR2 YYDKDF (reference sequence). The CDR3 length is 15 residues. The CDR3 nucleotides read TGTGCCACCAGCAGGAGTACAGGGGCTACCCGGCCCCAGCATTTT. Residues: CATSRSTGATRPQHF.

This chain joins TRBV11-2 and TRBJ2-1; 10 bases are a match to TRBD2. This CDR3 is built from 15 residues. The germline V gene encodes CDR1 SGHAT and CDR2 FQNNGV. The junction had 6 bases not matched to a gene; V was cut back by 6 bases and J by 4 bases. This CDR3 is CASRPGLAFYNEQFF. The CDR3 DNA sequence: TGTGCCAGCAGACCGGGACTAGCGTTTTACAATGAGCAGTTCTTC.

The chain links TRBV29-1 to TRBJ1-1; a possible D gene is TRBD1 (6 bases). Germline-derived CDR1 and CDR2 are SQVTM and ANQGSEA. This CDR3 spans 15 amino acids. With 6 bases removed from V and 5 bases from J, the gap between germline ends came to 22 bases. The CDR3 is CSVLGWGAIRTEAFF. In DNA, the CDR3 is TGCAGCGTCCTGGGGTGGGGGGCGATCAGGACTGAAGCTTTCTTT.

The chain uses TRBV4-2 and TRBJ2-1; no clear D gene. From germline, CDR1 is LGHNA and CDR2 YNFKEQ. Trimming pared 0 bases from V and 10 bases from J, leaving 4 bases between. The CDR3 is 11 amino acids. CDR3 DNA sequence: TGTGCCAGCAGCCAAGAAGAGGAGCAGTTCTTC. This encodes CASSQEEEQFF.

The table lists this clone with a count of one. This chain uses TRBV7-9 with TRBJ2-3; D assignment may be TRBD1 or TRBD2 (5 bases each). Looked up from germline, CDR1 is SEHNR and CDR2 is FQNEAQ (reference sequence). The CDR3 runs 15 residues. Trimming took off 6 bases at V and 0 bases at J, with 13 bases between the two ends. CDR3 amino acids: CASRSGPPSTDTQYF. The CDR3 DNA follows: TGTGCCAGCAGGTCGGGACCCCCTAGCACAGATACGCAGTATTTT.

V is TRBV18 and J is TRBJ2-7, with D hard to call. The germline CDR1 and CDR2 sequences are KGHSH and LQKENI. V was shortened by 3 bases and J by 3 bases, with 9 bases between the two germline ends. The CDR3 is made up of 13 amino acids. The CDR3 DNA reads TGTGCCAGCTCACCCGGCCTAGACTACGAGCAGTACTTC. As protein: CASSPGLDYEQYF.

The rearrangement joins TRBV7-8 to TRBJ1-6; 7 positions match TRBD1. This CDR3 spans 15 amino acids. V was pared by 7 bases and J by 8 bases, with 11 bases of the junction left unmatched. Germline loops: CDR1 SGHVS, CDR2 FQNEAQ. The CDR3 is CASILSTGVDSPLHF. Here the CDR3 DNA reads TGTGCCAGCATCCTTAGCACAGGGGTTGATTCACCCCTCCACTTT.

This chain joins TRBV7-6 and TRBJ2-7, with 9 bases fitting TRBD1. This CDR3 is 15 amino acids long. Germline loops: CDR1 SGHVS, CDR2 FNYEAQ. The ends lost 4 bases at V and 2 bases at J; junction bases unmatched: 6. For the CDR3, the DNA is TGTGCCAGCAGCTCCGGGACAGGGCTGGCCTACGAGCAGTACTTC. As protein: CASSSGTGLAYEQYF.

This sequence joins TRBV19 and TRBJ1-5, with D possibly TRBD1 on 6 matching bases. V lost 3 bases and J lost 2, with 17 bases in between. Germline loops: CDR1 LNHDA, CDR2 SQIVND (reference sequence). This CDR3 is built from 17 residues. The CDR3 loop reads CASSIPPVAGGNQPQHF. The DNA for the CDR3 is TGTGCCAGTAGTATCCCCCCGGTGGCAGGGGGCAATCAGCCCCAGCATTTT.

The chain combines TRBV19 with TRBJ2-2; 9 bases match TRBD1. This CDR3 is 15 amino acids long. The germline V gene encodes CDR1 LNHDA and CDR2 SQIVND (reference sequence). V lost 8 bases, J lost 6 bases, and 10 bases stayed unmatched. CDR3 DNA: TGTGCCAGTCGTCAGGGACAGGGAATGGCCGGGGAGCTGTTTTTT. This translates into CASRQGQGMAGELFF.

CDR3 nucleotide sequence: TGCGCCAGCAGCTTCGCCGAGACCCAGTACTTC. Protein: CASSFAETQYF. This chain uses TRBV5-1 with TRBJ2-5; D is uncertain. Germline CDR1 reads SGHRS; CDR2 reads YFSETQ. The germline V and J ends were trimmed by 2 bases and 5 bases, with 4 bases remaining between them. The CDR3 has 11 residues.

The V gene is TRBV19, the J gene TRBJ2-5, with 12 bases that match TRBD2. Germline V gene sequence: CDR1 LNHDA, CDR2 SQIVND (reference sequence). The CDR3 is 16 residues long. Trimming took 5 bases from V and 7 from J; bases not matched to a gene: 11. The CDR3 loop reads CASSPKTSGGPGTQYF. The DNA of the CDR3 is TGTGCCAGTAGTCCGAAGACTAGCGGGGGCCCCGGGACCCAGTACTTC. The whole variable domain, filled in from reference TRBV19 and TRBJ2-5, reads DGGITQSPKYLFRKEGQNVTLSCEQNLNHDAMYWYRQDPGQGLRLIYYSQIVNDFQKGDIAEGYSVSREKKESFPLTVTSAQKNPTAFYLCASSPKTSGGPGTQYFGPGTRLLVL.

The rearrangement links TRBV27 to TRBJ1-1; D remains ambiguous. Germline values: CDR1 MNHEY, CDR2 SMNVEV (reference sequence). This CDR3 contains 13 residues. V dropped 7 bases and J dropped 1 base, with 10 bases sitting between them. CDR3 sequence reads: CASIGQPNTEAFF. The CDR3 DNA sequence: TGTGCCAGCATTGGGCAGCCGAACACTGAAGCTTTCTTT.

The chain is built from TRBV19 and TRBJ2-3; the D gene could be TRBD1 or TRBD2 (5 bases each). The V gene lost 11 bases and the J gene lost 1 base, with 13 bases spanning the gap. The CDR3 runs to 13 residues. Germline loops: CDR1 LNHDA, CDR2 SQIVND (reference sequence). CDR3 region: CAAGRGGTDTQYF. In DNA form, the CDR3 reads TGTGCCGCAGGCCGAGGGGGCACAGATACGCAGTATTTT.

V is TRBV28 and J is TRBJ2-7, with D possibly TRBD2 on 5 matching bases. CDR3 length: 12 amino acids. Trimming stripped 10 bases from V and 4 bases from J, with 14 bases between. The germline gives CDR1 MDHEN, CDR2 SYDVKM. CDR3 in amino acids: CATKDLGYEQYF. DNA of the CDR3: TGTGCCACCAAGGACTTGGGGTACGAGCAGTACTTC.

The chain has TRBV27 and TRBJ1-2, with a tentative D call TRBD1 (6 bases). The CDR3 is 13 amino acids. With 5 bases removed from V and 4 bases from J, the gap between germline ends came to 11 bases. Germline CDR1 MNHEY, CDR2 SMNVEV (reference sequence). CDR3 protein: CASSLTGVYGYTF. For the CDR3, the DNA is TGTGCCAGCAGTCTGACAGGTGTCTATGGCTACACCTTC.

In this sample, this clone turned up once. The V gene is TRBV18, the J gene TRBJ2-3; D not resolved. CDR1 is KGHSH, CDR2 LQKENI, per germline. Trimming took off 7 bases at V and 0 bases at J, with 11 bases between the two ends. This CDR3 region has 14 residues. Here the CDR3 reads CASFRDGSTDTQYF. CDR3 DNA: TGTGCCAGCTTCCGCGACGGGAGCACAGATACGCAGTATTTT.

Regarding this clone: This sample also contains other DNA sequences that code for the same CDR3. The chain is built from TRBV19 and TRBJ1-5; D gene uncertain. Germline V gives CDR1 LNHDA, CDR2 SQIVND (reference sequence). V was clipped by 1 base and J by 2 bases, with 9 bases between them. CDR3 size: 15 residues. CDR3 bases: TGTGCCAGTAGTATAGGGCGGAGCGGCAATCAGCCCCAGCATTTT. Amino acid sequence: CASSIGRSGNQPQHF.